This TCR beta chain was recorded in a study of blood T cell repertoires in COVID-19. For the study at large: Samples of COVID-19 (acute and convalescent) were obtained from the United States, Italy and Spain. From T cells, B-cell-depleted T cells, or PBMCs came the material, which was cDNA or gDNA.

Original data processing: How many nucleated cells were present was estimated from reference gene primer amplification. Produced via immunoSEQ multiplex PCR; TCRdb's table is partial and in-frame only. V, J and clone size are those of that table, while D and trimming were read from the DNA. Altogether 80,000 or so clones are present, approximately 81% being singletons, with the ten largest covering over 15%. The CDR3 has 16 amino acids. J was trimmed by 7 bases and V by 6 bases; bases with no gene match: 7. Germline values: CDR1 LNHDA, CDR2 SQIVND (reference sequence). The specimen sequenced was peripheral blood. J is TRBJ2-1 and V is TRBV19; 15 positions match TRBD2. The source of this sequence is a woman in her sixties or seventies with acute or convalescent COVID-19. Here the CDR3 DNA reads TGTGCCAGTAGCACTCGGACTAGCGGGGGGGGGAATGAGCAGTTCTTC. Translating it yields CASSTRTSGGGNEQFF.